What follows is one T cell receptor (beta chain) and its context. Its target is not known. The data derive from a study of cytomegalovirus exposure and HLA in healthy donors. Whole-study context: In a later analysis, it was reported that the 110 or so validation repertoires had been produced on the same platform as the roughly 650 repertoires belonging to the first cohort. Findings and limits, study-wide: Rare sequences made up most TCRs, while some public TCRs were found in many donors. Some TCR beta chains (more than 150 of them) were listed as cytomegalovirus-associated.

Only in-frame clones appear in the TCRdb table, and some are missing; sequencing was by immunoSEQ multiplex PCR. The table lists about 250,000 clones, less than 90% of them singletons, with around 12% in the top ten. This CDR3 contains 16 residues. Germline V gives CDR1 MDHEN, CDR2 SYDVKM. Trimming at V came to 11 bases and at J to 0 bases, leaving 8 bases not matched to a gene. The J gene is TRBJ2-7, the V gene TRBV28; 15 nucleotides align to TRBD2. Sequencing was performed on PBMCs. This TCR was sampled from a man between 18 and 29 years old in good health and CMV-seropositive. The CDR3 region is CAAYGTSGRTSYEQYF. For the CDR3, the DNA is TGTGCCGCCTACGGGACTAGCGGGAGGACCTCCTACGAGCAGTACTTC.